This T cell receptor (beta chain) is drawn from a study of spatial heterogeneity in lung cancer. Note on this clonotype: Its matching antigen is unknown. Since the library was made to target alpha chains, this beta chain is a stray read and its abundance is not meaningful.

TCR cDNA molecules each carried a unique molecular identifier. MiXCR, run by TCRdb on the 5' RACE reads, gives a single entry per CDR3 protein. The sample includes 9,100 or so distinct CDR3 sequences, 45% to 65% seen only once; the top ten take roughly 28%. Time point: sample taken at primary tumor resection. Samples were donated by 72 untreated early-stage non-small cell lung cancer patients. Study-level results: Expanded alpha and beta TCR counts within tumors tracked tumor mutation counts. For tumor T cells, estimated coverage reached only around 7% (alpha) and more than 11% (beta).

Germline loops: CDR1 MDHEN, CDR2 SYDVKM. The CDR3 loop spans 14 amino acids. V lost 10 bases to trimming and J lost 2 bases, with 17 bases between them. This chain joins TRBV28 and TRBJ1-1, with D hard to call. Sample: lung tumor tissue, taken at surgery. This sequence was found in a female donor with early-stage non-small cell lung cancer. CDR3 nucleotide sequence: TGTGCCATCCTTCTACGACACCCTAACACTGAAGCTTTCTTT. Translated: CAILLRHPNTEAFF. The entire variable domain, with the rest obtained from reference TRBV28 and TRBJ1-1, is as follows: DVKVTQSSRYLVKRTGEKVFLECVQDMDHENMFWYRQDPGLGLRLIYFSYDVKMKEKGDIPEGYSVSREKKERFSLILESASTNQTSMYLCAILLRHPNTEAFFGQGTRLTVV.